This TCR beta chain is drawn from a study of control samples from healthy donors and cancer patients (dated by TCRdb to the early 2020s). Library preparation employed the immunoSEQ multiplex PCR assay. As stored in TCRdb, this immuneACCESS dataset retains in-frame rearrangements with V and J assigned. A fraction of the clones does not appear; measured against another copy, unresolved V genes explain less than half of the discrepancy, and the remainder lacks a known reason. A total of 74,000 or so clones appear in this sample, over 75% of them only once. The top ten clonotypes cover more than 5.5% of the sample. About this clone itself: The antigen it binds to is not known. No much larger clonotype is one base removed from it; base qualities were not supplied.

This sequence originates from a man between 50 and 59 years old in good health. The sample comprised blood.

The DNA is as follows: TGCGCCAGCAGCTTGACATATACCGGGACAGGGGGGAATGGCTACACCTTC. The resulting protein is CASSLTYTGTGGNGYTF. The chain employs TRBV5-1 and TRBJ1-2; 11 junctional bases match TRBD1. Sequences SGHRS (CDR1) and YFSETQ (CDR2) are obtained from the germline V gene. Taken from cysteine to phenylalanine, the CDR3 has 17 residues. Only CDR3 DNA remains: 51 bases, in frame from the first base. Here V drops 1 base and J drops 6 bases, and the junction holds 11 bases not matched to any gene.